This T cell receptor beta chain came from a study of CD8 T cells in Susac syndrome. Overall study: Sequenced Susac syndrome patients included about six with clinically active disease and eight in remission. Study results and limitations: The CD4+ T cell repertoires from Susac syndrome exhibited no clonal expansion.

This clonotype was observed a single time. The antigen is unknown. TEMRA cells were enriched by FACS, and CD4+ and CD8+ T cells were negatively isolated. The CDR3 length is 14 residues. Unmatched junction bases numbered 5, after V lost 6 bases and J lost 2 bases. The germline gives CDR1 SEHNR, CDR2 FQNEAQ (reference sequence). RNA was extracted with the RNeasy kit, and a quantity of roughly 0.5 to 1 ug was reverse transcribed using random hexamers. An immunoSEQ multiplex PCR generated amplified TCR beta CDR3 products spanning 54 Vbeta and 13 Jbeta. TCRdb independently ran MiXCR on the immunoSEQ multiplex PCR reads; one entry per CDR3 protein. This table holds some 150,000 distinct CDR3 sequences, 85% to 95% found once.

The receptor was derived from a human donor with Susac syndrome. The chain is built from TRBV7-9 and TRBJ2-5, with 8 bases matching TRBD1. The material sequenced was CD4+ T cells from PBMCs. CDR3 DNA: TGTGCCAGCAGAGGGGACAGGTGGCAAGAGACCCAGTACTTC. Translating gives CASRGDRWQETQYF.